The clone carrying this T cell receptor (beta chain) has at least ten counts. Its antigen is not known. This sample was taken from a study of T cells in Graves' hyperthyroidism and ophthalmopathy. Findings of the study overall: Ophthalmopathy, as predicted by the model, came a median 6.5 months after the prediction.

There were TCR beta CDR3 regions amplified from RNA transcripts. TCR CDR3 regions were first amplified by RT-PCR with HTBI primers. TCRdb reprocessed the multiplex PCR reads via MiXCR and lists one record per CDR3 protein. The data show 400,000 to 550,000 distinct CDR3 sequences, with 13% to 15% seen just once and less than 20% held by the top ten. The V and J ends lost 0 bases and 7 bases, in that order; junction bases with no gene match: 11. Looked up from germline, CDR1 is SGDLS and CDR2 is YYNGEE. The CDR3 sequence is 17 residues long. Graves' hyperthyroidism showing no ophthalmopathy progression within 18 months was considered stable. Diagnoses were established using clinical symptoms, serum thyroxine and TRAb, thyroid ultrasound and orbital computed tomography. Each 10 ml fresh peripheral blood draw supplied the PBMCs.

Sequenced input: blood. The chain uses TRBV9 and TRBJ2-1, with 9 bases aligning to TRBD2. The source is a woman aged 18 to 35 with Graves' hyperthyroidism. CDR3 sequence (DNA): TGTGCCAGCAGCGTAGGGGTAGCGGGAGAGGGGGGAAATGAGCAGTTCTTC. It codes for CASSVGVAGEGGNEQFF.